This entry lists 8 T cell receptor beta chains sequenced from one sample in a study of blood T cell repertoires in COVID-19. Profiling relied on immunoSEQ multiplex PCR, and the TCRdb table lists in-frame clones only, not all of them. The data show under 300,000 clones, more than 85% seen once. Sequenced material: peripheral blood. The receptors here all came from a man between 18 and 35 years old with active or convalescent COVID-19.

Ten or more counts support this clone. V gene TRBV4-1 combines with J gene TRBJ1-5; no clear D gene. Between the trimmed V and J ends, which lost 4 bases and 5 bases, there was a span of 12 bases. The germline V gene has CDR1 MGHRA and CDR2 YSYEKL. The CDR3 totals 14 residues. The CDR3 bases are TGCGCCAGCAGCCGGGAGGGAGATCATCAGCCCCAGCATTTT. It is translated as CASSREGDHQPQHF.

The chain joins TRBV19 to TRBJ2-3, with D perhaps matching TRBD2 (5 bases). The CDR3 totals 15 residues. Trimming removed 1 base at V and 2 bases at J, with 10 bases between. Germline CDR1 reads LNHDA; CDR2 reads SQIVND (reference sequence). The CDR3 DNA reads TGTGCCAGTAGTATAGGCGGCGGACTCACAGATACGCAGTATTTT. It specifies CASSIGGGLTDTQYF.

V usage is TRBV4-3 and J usage is TRBJ1-4, with D unresolved. This CDR3 has 16 residues. Germline CDR1 reads LGHNA; CDR2 reads YSLEER. Trimming removed 4 bases from V and 0 bases from J, with 12 bases in between. The CDR3 is CASSPRPIATNEKLFF. The CDR3 DNA reads as TGCGCCAGCAGCCCCAGGCCCATTGCAACTAATGAAAAACTGTTTTTT.

This clone was counted a single time. This rearrangement joins TRBV6-5 to TRBJ1-2; 7 nucleotides agree with TRBD1. The CDR3 spans 14 residues. From germline, CDR1 is MNHEY and CDR2 SVGAGI. Germline trimming cut 6 bases from V and 5 bases from J; bases unmatched to any gene: 9. CDR3 sequence: CASRRVGQSYGYTF. CDR3 coding DNA: TGTGCCAGCAGGCGGGTGGGACAGAGTTATGGCTACACCTTC.

This chain connects TRBV6-5 to TRBJ2-2; the D gene is possibly TRBD2 (5 bases). The CDR3 has 13 residues. The V and J ends lost 7 bases and 8 bases respectively, with 14 bases between them. The germline V gene encodes CDR1 MNHEY and CDR2 SVGAGI. CDR3 nucleotides: TGTGCCAGCACCCGGACTCGAGTAGGGGAGCTGTTTTTT. It specifies CASTRTRVGELFF.

V is TRBV2 and J is TRBJ2-7; possible D gene TRBD1, 5 bases. The CDR3 is 12 residues long. Germline CDR1 reads SNHLY; CDR2 reads FYNNEI. V was shortened by 6 bases and J by 0 bases, with 6 bases between the two germline ends. The CDR3 spells CASSRVSYEQYF. DNA of the CDR3: TGTGCCAGCAGCAGGGTCTCCTACGAGCAGTACTTC. The variable domain in full, completed from reference TRBV2 and TRBJ2-7, reads EPEVTQTPSHQVTQMGQEVILRCVPISNHLYFYWYRQILGQKVEFLVSFYNNEISEKSEIFDDQFSVERPDGSNFTLKIRSTKLEDSAMYFCASSRVSYEQYFGPGTRLTVT.

This clone has a handful of counts. At the DNA level, this CDR3 is encoded by other sequences in the same sample as well. The V gene is TRBV28, the J gene TRBJ1-6; the match to TRBD1 covers 7 bases. Per the germline V gene, CDR1 is MDHEN and CDR2 is SYDVKM. This CDR3 spans 14 amino acids. V was clipped by 8 bases and J by 8 bases; unmatched bases: 9. The CDR3 nucleotides are TGTGCCAGCGGGCTCAGACAGGGATATTCACCCCTCCACTTT. It codes for CASGLRQGYSPLHF.

This clone has just a few counts. The V call is TRBV5-5, the J call TRBJ1-5; unclear D gene. The CDR3 consists of 15 residues. Per the germline V gene, CDR1 is SGHKS and CDR2 is YYEKEE (reference sequence). V was pared by 0 bases and J by 3 bases, with 10 bases between. The CDR3 spells CASSLVAGNNQPQHF. CDR3 DNA: TGTGCCAGCAGCTTGGTAGCGGGGAACAATCAGCCCCAGCATTTT.